These 4 T cell receptor beta chains share one sample of origin, sequenced in a study of neurological immune-mediated disorders. A single record per CDR3 protein comes from TCRdb applying MiXCR to the 5' RACE reads. The profile shows tens of thousands of distinct CDR3 sequences, more than 8% of them singletons. Time point meaning: longitudinal time-point 2. Sequencing was performed on PBMCs. The receptor source for this set is a man aged 30-40 years in good health.

This clonotype has a count of ten or more. The chain joins TRBV5-1 to TRBJ2-1; 8 bases are shared with TRBD1. V was clipped by 7 bases and J by 8 bases; unmatched bases: 11. In germline, CDR1 is SGHRS, CDR2 YFSETQ. The CDR3 covers 14 residues. The CDR3 DNA follows: TGCGCCAGCGGTCCTCAGGACAGGGTGCATGAGCAGTTCTTC. Translation gives CASGPQDRVHEQFF.

This clonotype was seen ten or more times. V is TRBV10-3 and J is TRBJ2-6; no clear D gene. There are 17 residues in the CDR3. V lost 1 base, J lost 1 base, and 11 bases lay in between. Germline values: CDR1 ENHRY, CDR2 SYGVKD. This CDR3 is CAISEFGDISGANVLTF. As DNA, the CDR3 is TGTGCCATCAGTGAGTTTGGGGATATTTCTGGGGCCAACGTCCTGACTTTC.

This clonotype showed up many times. The rearrangement joins TRBV14 to TRBJ1-4, with no clear D. Trimming pared 4 bases from V and 2 bases from J, leaving 11 bases between. CDR1 is SGHDN, CDR2 FVKESK, per germline. CDR3 length: 15 amino acids. The CDR3 loop reads CASSRTLGTNEKLFF. In DNA form, the CDR3 reads TGTGCCAGCAGCCGAACGCTGGGGACTAATGAAAAACTGTTTTTT. The complete variable domain, with remaining parts taken from reference TRBV14 and TRBJ1-4, reads EAGVTQFPSHSVIEKGQTVTLRCDPISGHDNLYWYRRVMGKEIKFLLHFVKESKQDESGMPNNRFLAERTGGTYSTLKVQPAELEDSGVYFCASSRTLGTNEKLFFGSGTQLSVL.

At least ten counts were recorded for this clonotype. The chain links TRBV29-1 to TRBJ2-5, with D unclear. Per germline, CDR1 SQVTM and CDR2 ANQGSEA. Trimming removed 6 bases at V and 1 base at J, with 3 bases between. The CDR3 has 10 residues. The CDR3 reads CSVGQETQYF. Here the CDR3 DNA reads TGCAGCGTAGGCCAAGAGACCCAGTACTTC.